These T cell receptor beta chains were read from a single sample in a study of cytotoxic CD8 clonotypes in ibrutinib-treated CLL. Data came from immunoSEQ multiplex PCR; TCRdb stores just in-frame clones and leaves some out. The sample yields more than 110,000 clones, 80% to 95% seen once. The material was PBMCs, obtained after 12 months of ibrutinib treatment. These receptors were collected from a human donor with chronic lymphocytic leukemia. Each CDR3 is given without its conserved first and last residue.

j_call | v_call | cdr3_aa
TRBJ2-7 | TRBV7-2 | ASSLAGGPEQY
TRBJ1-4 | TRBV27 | ASRRTGLFEKLF
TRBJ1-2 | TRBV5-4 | ASSLERRGYT
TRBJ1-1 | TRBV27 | ARRGREDTEAF
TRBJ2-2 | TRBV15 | ATSRDRGTGELF
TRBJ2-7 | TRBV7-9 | ASSLVGAGGTQY
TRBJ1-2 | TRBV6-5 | ASSPLYGAAGGYT
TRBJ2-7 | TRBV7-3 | ASSLRFGEQY
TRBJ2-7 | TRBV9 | ASSVGGGTYEQY
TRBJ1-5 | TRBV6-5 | ASSFRSNQPQH
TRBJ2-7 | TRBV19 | ASKGGEEPGYEQY
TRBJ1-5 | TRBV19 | ASSIAKENQPQH
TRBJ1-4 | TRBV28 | ASSSVDRANEKLF
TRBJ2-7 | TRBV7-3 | ASSLRGGRSYEQY
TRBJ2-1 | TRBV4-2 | ASSPQLAQGLNEQF
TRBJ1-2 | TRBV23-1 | AGRQGNYGYT
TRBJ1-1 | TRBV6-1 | ASSSISMNTEAF
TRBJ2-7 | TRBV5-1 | ASSDNQGRGAYEQY
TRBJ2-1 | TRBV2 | ASTSWGNEQF
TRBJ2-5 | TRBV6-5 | ASSSAEGLQETQY